A selection of T cell receptor beta chains follows, all from one sample in a study of blood T cell repertoires in COVID-19. TCRdb's table, derived via immunoSEQ multiplex PCR, lists solely in-frame clones and lacks some. The sample carries about 50,000 clones, 85% to 95% recorded once. Sequences were obtained from peripheral blood. The receptors shown here come from a woman older than 75 with acute or convalescent COVID-19. The CDR3 runs from the conserved cysteine through the conserved F or W. A D gene is named only where the DNA matches it firmly. Part of the rows lack a size; the others show once, few, many or a class for expanded clones.

V	D	size	J	DNA	CDR3
TRBV7-2	TRBD2	-	TRBJ2-1	TGTGCCAGCAGCGAATCTAGCGGGAGCTCCTACAATGAGCAGTTCTTC	CASSESSGSSYNEQFF
TRBV7-2	-	-	TRBJ2-4	TGTGCCAGCAGCACCCGGGACAAAAACATTCAGTACTTC	CASSTRDKNIQYF
TRBV5-3	-	-	TRBJ2-7	TGTGCCAGAAGCCCTCGTCTTAGAAGAGACTCCTACGAGCAGTACTTC	CARSPRLRRDSYEQYF
TRBV2	-	-	TRBJ1-2	TGTGCCAGCAGTGATACAGGGAACTATGGCTACACCTTC	CASSDTGNYGYTF
TRBV19	-	-	TRBJ2-1	TGTGCCAGTAGGCCGGGGTGGAACCTTTACAATGAGCAGTTCTTC	CASRPGWNLYNEQFF
TRBV5-8	TRBD1	-	TRBJ1-6	TGTGCCAGCAGCCCTGGACAGGCGGATTCACCCCTCCACTTT	CASSPGQADSPLHF
TRBV2	-	-	TRBJ1-5	TGTGCCAGCAGTGGCCAAGGCGGGAGTAGCAATCAGCCCCAGCATTTT	CASSGQGGSSNQPQHF
TRBV7-2	TRBD1	-	TRBJ1-2	TGTGCCAGCAGCCCGCGGACAGGGGGCGTTAATGGCTACACCTTC	CASSPRTGGVNGYTF
TRBV6-5	TRBD1	-	TRBJ1-1	TGTGCCAGCAGTTGGGACAGGGACACTGAAGCTTTCTTT	CASSWDRDTEAFF
TRBV5-1	-	medium-sized	TRBJ1-1	TGCGCCAGCAGCCCGGGACAACGGAACACTGAAGCTTTCTTT	CASSPGQRNTEAFF
TRBV18	TRBD2	few	TRBJ2-2	TGTGCCAGCTCACCGACTAGCGGGAACACCGGGGAGCTGTTTTTT	CASSPTSGNTGELFF
TRBV5-1	-	-	TRBJ2-1	TGCGCCAGCAGCTTATTACAGGTTCCCAATGAGCAGTTCTTC	CASSLLQVPNEQFF
TRBV27	TRBD2	-	TRBJ2-7	TGTGCCAGCAGTTATAGCGGGAGTTTCTTCGAGCAGTACTTC	CASSYSGSFFEQYF
TRBV3-1/TRBV3-2	TRBD2	-	TRBJ2-1	TGTGCCAGCAGCCGGGGGAGGGACAATGAGCAGTTCTTC	CASSRGRDNEQFF
TRBV9	-	-	TRBJ1-1	TGTGCCAGCAGCGTAGATCAGGGGACACACAGTACTGAAGCTTTCTTT	CASSVDQGTHSTEAFF
TRBV19	-	once	TRBJ1-5	TGTGCCAGCGGAAACAGGGAGCGCAATCAGCCCCAGCATTTT	CASGNRERNQPQHF
TRBV28	-	once	TRBJ1-2	TGTGCCAGCAGTTTAGGGCAGGGGCCTAAGGTTGGCTACACCTTC	CASSLGQGPKVGYTF
TRBV24-1	-	-	TRBJ2-7	TGTGCCACCAGTGATTTCTCCTCCTCCTACGAGCAGTACTTC	CATSDFSSSYEQYF
TRBV4-1	TRBD1	-	TRBJ1-2	TGCGCCAGCAGCCCGCGTCCCGGGACAGGGGTCTATGGCTACACCTTC	CASSPRPGTGVYGYTF
TRBV4-2	TRBD1	-	TRBJ1-3	TGTGCCAGCAGCCAAGTAAGAACAGGGGCCCACTCTGGAAACACCATATATTTT	CASSQVRTGAHSGNTIYF
TRBV30	TRBD1	-	TRBJ1-1	TGTGCCTGGAGTTTCTCCCGGGACAGGGGAAGGGGGACTGAAGCTTTCTTT	CAWSFSRDRGRGTEAFF
TRBV21-1	-	-	TRBJ1-1	TGTGCCAGCAGCCCCAGGACTGATAAGAACACTGAAGCTTTCTTT	CASSPRTDKNTEAFF
TRBV10-1	TRBD1	once	TRBJ2-5	TGCGCCAGCAGACAGGACAGGGGGTACCAAGAGACCCAGTACTTC	CASRQDRGYQETQYF
TRBV5-1	TRBD1	-	TRBJ1-1	TGCGCCAGCAGCAACCTACAGGGGGCTGGAGCTTTCTTT	CASSNLQGAGAFF
TRBV29-1	-	-	TRBJ2-7	TGCAGCGTTGAAGATCGGGTAGGAAATGGCGAGCAGTACTTC	CSVEDRVGNGEQYF
TRBV7-2	-	-	TRBJ1-6	TGTGCCAGCAGCTTGCAGGGCAGTAATTCACCCCTCCACTTT	CASSLQGSNSPLHF
TRBV5-6	-	-	TRBJ2-5	TGTGCCAGCAGCTTGGGCGGGCGCCAGGAGACCCAGTACTTC	CASSLGGRQETQYF
TRBV6-2/TRBV6-3	-	-	TRBJ2-2	TGTGCCAGCAGTTCGTCAGACAGGACCGGGGAGCTGTTTTTT	CASSSSDRTGELFF
TRBV19	-	-	TRBJ1-1	TGTGCCAGCGCCAAATTTGGGGGCATGGGCACTGAAGCTTTCTTT	CASAKFGGMGTEAFF
TRBV6-5	-	-	TRBJ2-1	TGTGCCAGCAGTTCCCTCTTAACTAGCTACAATGAGCAGTTCTTC	CASSSLLTSYNEQFF
TRBV5-1	-	-	TRBJ1-1	TGCGCCAGCAGCTTATCGGGAGGGGTATACACTGAAGCTTTCTTT	CASSLSGGVYTEAFF
TRBV9	TRBD1	-	TRBJ2-1	TGTGCCAGCAGCACCAGGACAGGCTACAATGAGCAGTTCTTC	CASSTRTGYNEQFF